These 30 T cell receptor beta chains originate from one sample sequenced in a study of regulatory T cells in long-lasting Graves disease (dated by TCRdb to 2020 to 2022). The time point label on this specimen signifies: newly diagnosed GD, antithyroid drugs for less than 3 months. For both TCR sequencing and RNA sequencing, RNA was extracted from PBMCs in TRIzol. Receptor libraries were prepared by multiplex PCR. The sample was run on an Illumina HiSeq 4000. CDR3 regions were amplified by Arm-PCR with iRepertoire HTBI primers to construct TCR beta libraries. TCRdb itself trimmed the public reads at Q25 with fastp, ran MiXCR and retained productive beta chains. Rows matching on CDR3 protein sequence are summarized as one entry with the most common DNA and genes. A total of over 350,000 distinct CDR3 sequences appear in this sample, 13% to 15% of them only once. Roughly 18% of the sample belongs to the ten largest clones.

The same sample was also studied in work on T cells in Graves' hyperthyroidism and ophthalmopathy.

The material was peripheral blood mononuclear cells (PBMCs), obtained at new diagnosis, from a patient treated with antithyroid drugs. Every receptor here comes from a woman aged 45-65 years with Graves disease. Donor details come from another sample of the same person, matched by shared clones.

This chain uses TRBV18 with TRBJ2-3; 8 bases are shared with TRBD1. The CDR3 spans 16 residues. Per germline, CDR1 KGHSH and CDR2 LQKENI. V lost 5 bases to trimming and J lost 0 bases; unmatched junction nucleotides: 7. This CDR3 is CASSVLGQASTDTQYF. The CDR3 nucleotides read TGTGCCAGCTCAGTCCTGGGACAGGCTAGCACAGATACGCAGTATTTT.

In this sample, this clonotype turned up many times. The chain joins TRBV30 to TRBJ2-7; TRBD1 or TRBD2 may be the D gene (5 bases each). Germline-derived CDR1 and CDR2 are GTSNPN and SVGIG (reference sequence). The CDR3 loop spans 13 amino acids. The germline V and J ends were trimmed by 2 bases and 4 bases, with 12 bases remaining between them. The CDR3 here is CAWSTGREYEQYF. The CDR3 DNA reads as TGTGCCTGGAGTACGGGACGGGAATACGAGCAGTACTTC.

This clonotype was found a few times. CDR3 in DNA: TGTGCCATCAGTCCTACACAGGGACTACAGACCCAGTACTTC. Its protein product is CAISPTQGLQTQYF. The chain has TRBV10-3 and TRBJ2-5; D may be TRBD2 (7 bases). Germline V gives CDR1 ENHRY, CDR2 SYGVKD. The CDR3 totals 14 residues. With 5 bases removed from V and 6 bases from J, the gap between germline ends came to 16 bases.

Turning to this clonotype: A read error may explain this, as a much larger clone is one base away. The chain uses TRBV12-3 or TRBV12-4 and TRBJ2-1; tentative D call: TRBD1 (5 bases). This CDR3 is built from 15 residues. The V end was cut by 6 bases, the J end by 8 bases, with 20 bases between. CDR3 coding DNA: TGTGCCAGCAGCCTCCCAGGGTATTGGAACTATGAGCAGTTCTTC. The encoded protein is CASSLPGYWNYEQFF.

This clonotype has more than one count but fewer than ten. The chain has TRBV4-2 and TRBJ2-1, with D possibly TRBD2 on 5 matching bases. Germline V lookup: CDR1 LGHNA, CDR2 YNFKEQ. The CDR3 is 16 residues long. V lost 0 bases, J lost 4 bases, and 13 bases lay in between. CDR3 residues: CASSQDGESGYNEQFF. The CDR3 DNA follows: TGTGCCAGCAGCCAAGACGGCGAAAGCGGATACAATGAGCAGTTCTTC.

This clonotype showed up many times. In DNA form, the CDR3 reads TGCGCCAGCAGCTCCCGTCCAATAGCGGGAGCTTACAATGAGCAGTTCTTC. This codes for CASSSRPIAGAYNEQFF. The rearrangement uses TRBV5-1 and TRBJ2-1; TRBD2 aligns across 9 bases. Germline CDR1 and CDR2: SGHRS and YFSETQ. The V gene end was trimmed by 3 bases and the J gene end by 4 bases; junction bases not matched to a gene: 11. There are 17 residues in the CDR3.

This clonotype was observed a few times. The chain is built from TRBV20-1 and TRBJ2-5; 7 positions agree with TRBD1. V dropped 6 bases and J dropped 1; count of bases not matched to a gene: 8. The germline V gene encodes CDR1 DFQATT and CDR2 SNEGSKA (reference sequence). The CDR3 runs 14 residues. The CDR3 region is CSASKGQRQETQYF. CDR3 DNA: TGCAGTGCCTCGAAGGGACAGCGCCAAGAGACCCAGTACTTC.

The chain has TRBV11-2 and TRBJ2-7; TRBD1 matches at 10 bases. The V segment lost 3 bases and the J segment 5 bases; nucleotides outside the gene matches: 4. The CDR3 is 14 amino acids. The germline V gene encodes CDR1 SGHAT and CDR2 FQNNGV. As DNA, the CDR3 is TGTGCCAGCAGCTTTGGGACAGGGGTCCACGAGCAGTACTTC. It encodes CASSFGTGVHEQYF.

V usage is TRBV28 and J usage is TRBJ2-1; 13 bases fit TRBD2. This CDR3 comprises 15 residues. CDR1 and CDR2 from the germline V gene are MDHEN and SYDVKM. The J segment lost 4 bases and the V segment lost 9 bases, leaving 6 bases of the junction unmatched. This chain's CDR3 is CASFPGLAGYNEQFF. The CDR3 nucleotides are TGTGCCAGTTTTCCGGGACTAGCGGGGTACAATGAGCAGTTCTTC.

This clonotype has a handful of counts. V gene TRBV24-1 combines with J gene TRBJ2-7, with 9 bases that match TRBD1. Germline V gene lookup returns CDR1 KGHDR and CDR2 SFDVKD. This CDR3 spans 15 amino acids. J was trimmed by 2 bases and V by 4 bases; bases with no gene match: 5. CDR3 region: CATSDSRQGAYEQYF. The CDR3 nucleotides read TGTGCCACCAGTGACTCGCGACAGGGGGCCTACGAGCAGTACTTC.

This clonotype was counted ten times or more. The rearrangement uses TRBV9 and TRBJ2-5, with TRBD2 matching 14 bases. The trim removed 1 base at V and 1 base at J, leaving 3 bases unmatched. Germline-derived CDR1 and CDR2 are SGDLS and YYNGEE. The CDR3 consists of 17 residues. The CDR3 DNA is TGTGCCAGCAGCGTATCGGGACTAGCGGGAGCCCAAGAGACCCAGTACTTC. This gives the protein CASSVSGLAGAQETQYF.

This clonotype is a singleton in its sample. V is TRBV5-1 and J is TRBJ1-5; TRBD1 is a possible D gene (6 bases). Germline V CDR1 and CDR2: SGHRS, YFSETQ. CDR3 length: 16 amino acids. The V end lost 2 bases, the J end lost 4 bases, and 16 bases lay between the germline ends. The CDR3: CASSFGGQFENQPQHF. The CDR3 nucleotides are TGCGCCAGCAGCTTTGGGGGGCAATTCGAAAATCAGCCCCAGCATTTT. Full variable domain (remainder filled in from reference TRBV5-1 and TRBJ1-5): KAGVTQTPRYLIKTRGQQVTLSCSPISGHRSVSWYQQTPGQGLQFLFEYFSETQRNKGNFPGRFSGRQFSNSRSEMNVSTLELGDSALYLCASSFGGQFENQPQHFGDGTRLSIL.

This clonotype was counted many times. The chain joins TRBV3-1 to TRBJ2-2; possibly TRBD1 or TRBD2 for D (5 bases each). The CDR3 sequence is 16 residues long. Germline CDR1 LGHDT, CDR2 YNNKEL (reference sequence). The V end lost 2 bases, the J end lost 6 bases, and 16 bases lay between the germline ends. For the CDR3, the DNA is TGTGCCAGCAGCCAAACCGGGACCAAGCAGGCCGGGGAGCTGTTTTTT. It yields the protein CASSQTGTKQAGELFF. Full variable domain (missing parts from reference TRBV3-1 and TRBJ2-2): DTAVSQTPKYLVTQMGNDKSIKCEQNLGHDTMYWYKQDSKKFLKIMFSYNNKELIINETVPNRFSPKSPDKAHLNLHINSLELGDSAVYFCASSQTGTKQAGELFFGEGSRLTVL.

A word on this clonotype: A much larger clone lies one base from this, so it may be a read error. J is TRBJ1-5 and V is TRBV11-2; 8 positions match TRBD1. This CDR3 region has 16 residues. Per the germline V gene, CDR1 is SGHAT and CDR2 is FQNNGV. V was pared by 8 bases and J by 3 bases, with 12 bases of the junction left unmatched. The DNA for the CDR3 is TGTGCCAGCGGCCGTGGGGACAGGTCGACCAATCAGCCCCAGCATTTT. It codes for CASGRGDRSTNQPQHF.

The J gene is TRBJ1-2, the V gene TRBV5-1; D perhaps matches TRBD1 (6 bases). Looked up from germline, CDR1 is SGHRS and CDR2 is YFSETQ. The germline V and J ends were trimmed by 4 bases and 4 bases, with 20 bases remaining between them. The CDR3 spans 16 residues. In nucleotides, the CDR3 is TGCGCCAGCAGCGCGCTGGAGGCAGGGGACACCTATGGCTACACCTTC. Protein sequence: CASSALEAGDTYGYTF.

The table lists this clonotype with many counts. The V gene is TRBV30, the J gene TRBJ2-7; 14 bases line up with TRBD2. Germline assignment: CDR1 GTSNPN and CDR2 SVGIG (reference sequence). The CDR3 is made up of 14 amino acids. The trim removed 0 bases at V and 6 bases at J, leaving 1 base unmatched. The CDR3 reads CAWSVGTSGGEQYF. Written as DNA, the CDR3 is TGTGCCTGGAGTGTCGGGACTAGCGGGGGCGAGCAGTACTTC. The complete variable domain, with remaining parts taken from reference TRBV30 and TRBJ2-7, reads SQTIHQWPATLVQPVGSPLSLECTVEGTSNPNLYWYRQAAGRGLQLLFYSVGIGQISSEVPQNLSASRPQDRQFILSSKKLLLSDSGFYLCAWSVGTSGGEQYFGPGTRLTVT.

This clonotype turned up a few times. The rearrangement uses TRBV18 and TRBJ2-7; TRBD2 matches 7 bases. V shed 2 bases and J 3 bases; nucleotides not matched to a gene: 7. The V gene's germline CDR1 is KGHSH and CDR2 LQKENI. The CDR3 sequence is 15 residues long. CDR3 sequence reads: CASSPLSGANYEQYF. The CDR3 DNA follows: TGTGCCAGCTCACCATTAAGCGGGGCCAACTACGAGCAGTACTTC.

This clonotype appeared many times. The CDR3 bases are TGTGCCAGCAGCCTGCTACAGGGCTCCTACAATGAGCAGTTCTTC. Encoded protein: CASSLLQGSYNEQFF. V gene TRBV5-6 combines with J gene TRBJ2-1; D is possibly TRBD1 (6 bases). Germline CDR1 reads SGHDT; CDR2 reads YYEEEE. The germline V and J ends were trimmed by 4 bases and 0 bases, with 11 bases remaining between them. The CDR3 totals 15 residues.

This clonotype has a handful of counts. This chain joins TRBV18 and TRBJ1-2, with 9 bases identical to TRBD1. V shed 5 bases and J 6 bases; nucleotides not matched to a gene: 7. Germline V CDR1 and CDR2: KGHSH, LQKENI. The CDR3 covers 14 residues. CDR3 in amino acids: CASSGRQGEDGYTF. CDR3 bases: TGTGCCAGCTCAGGGCGACAGGGGGAAGATGGCTACACCTTC.

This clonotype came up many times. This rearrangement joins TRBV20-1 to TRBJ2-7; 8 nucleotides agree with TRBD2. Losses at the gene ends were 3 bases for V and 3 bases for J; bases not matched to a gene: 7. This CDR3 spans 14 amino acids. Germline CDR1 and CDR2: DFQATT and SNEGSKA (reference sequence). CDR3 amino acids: CSASSSGSSYEQYF. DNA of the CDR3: TGCAGTGCTAGCTCAAGCGGGAGCAGCTACGAGCAGTACTTC.

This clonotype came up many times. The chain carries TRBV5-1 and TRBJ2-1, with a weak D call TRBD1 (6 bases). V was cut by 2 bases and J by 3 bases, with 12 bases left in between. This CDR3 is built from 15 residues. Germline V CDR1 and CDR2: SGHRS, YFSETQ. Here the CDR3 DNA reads TGCGCCAGCAGCTTATGGGACACCGGCTACAATGAGCAGTTCTTC. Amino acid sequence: CASSLWDTGYNEQFF.

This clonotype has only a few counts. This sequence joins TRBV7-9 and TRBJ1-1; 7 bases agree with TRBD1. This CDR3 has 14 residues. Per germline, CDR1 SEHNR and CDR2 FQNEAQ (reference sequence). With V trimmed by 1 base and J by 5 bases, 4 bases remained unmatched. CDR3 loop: CASSLGEGATEAFF. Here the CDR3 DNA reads TGTGCCAGCAGCTTAGGGGAGGGGGCTACTGAAGCTTTCTTT.

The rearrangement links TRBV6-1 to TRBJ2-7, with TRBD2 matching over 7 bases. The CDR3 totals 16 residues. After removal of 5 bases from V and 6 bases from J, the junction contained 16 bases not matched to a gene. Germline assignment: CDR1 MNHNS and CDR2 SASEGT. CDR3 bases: TGTGCCAGCAGTCCCCCACCTGTAGGGAGGGCCCTCGAGCAGTACTTC. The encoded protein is CASSPPPVGRALEQYF.

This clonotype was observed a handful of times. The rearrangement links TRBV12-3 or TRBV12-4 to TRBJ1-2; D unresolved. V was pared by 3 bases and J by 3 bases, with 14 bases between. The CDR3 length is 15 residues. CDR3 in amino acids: CASSFLFRHDYGYTF. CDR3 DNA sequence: TGTGCCAGCAGTTTCCTCTTCCGACATGACTATGGCTACACCTTC.

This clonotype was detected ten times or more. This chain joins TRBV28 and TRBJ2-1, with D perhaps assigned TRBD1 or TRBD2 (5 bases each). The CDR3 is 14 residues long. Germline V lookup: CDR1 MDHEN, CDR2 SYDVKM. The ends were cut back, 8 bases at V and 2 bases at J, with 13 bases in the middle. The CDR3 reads CASGSGTPYNEQFF. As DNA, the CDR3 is TGTGCCAGCGGCTCCGGGACCCCCTACAATGAGCAGTTCTTC.

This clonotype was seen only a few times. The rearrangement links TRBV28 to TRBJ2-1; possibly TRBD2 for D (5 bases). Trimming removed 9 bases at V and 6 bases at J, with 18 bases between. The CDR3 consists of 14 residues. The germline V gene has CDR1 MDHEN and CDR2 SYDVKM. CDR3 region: CASISTRSPNEQFF. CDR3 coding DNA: TGTGCCAGTATATCCACTAGGTCCCCCAATGAGCAGTTCTTC. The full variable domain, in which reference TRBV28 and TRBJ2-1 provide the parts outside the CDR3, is DVKVTQSSRYLVKRTGEKVFLECVQDMDHENMFWYRQDPGLGLRLIYFSYDVKMKEKGDIPEGYSVSREKKERFSLILESASTNQTSMYLCASISTRSPNEQFFGPGTRLTVL.

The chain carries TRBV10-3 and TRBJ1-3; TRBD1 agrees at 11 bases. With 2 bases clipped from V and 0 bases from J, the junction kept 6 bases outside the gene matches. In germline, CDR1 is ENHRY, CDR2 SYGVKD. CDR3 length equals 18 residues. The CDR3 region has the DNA TGTGCCATCAGTGAGGGTCCTGGGACAGGGGGCTCTGGAAACACCATATATTTT. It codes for CAISEGPGTGGSGNTIYF.

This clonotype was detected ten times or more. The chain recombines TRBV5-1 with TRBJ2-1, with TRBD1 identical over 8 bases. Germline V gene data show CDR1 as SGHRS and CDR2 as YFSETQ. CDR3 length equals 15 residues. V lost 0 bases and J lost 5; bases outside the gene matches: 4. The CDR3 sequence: CASSLAGQGNNEQFF. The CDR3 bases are TGCGCCAGCAGCTTGGCAGGACAGGGAAACAATGAGCAGTTCTTC.

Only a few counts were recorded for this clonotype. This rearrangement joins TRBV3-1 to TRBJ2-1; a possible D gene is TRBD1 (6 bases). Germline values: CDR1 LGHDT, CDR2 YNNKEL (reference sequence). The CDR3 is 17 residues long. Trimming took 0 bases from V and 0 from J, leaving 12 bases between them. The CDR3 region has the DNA TGTGCCAGCAGCCAAGAAATCACAGGGAGCTCCTACAATGAGCAGTTCTTC. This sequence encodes CASSQEITGSSYNEQFF.

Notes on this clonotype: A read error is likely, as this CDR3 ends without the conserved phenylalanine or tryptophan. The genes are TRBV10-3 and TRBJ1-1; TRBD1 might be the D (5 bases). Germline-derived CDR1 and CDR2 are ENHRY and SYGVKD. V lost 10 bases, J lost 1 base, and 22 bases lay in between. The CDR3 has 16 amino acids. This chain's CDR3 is CASPGRGVPANTEAFL. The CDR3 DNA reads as TGTGCCAGCCCGGGACGGGGCGTCCCAGCGAACACTGAAGCTTTCCTT.